This entry is about one T cell receptor beta chain. The study drew participants aged about 18 to 89 years from some 23 US areas. Participants had their cohort set by participant-reported clinical history. This specimen comes from a study of blood T cell repertoires in COVID-19. For the study at large: PBMCs, B-cell-depleted T cells, or T cells provided the cDNA or gDNA that made up the material.

Original processing methods: The assay estimated nucleated cells by amplifying reference gene primers. Repertoires were generated with immunoSEQ multiplex PCR, while TCRdb's copy carries only in-frame clones and drops some. V and J calls and clone size follow that table, whereas D and trimming were derived from the DNA. The sample shows some 320,000 clones, 85% of them seen only once. The CDR3 has 16 residues. V was clipped by 7 bases and J by 5 bases; unmatched bases: 16. The germline CDR1 and CDR2 sequences are MDHEN and SYDVKM. The clonotype originates from a woman in her 30s who had been exposed to COVID-19. The sequenced sample consisted of PBMCs or T cells enriched from blood (not recorded which). V gene TRBV28 combines with J gene TRBJ2-7; 8 bases agree with TRBD1. The CDR3 DNA sequence: TGTGCCAGCAACCGTGTAGGTGGACAGGGAAAAGACGAGCAGTACTTC. It encodes CASNRVGGQGKDEQYF. Full variable domain (remainder filled in from reference TRBV28 and TRBJ2-7): DVKVTQSSRYLVKRTGEKVFLECVQDMDHENMFWYRQDPGLGLRLIYFSYDVKMKEKGDIPEGYSVSREKKERFSLILESASTNQTSMYLCASNRVGGQGKDEQYFGPGTRLTVT.